This T cell receptor beta chain was identified during a study of CD8 T cells in Susac syndrome. Random-hexamer reverse transcription was applied to about 0.45 to 1 ug RNA. An immunoSEQ multiplex PCR generated amplified TCR beta CDR3 products spanning 54 Vbeta and 13 Jbeta. TCRdb called the immunoSEQ multiplex PCR reads again in MiXCR, with one record for every CDR3 protein. The repertoire consists of more than 110,000 distinct CDR3 sequences, with approximately 93% occurring once and the leading ten covering around 0.29%. CDR3 length: 12 residues. Germline V gives CDR1 PRHDT, CDR2 FYEKMQ (reference sequence). Deletions cut 7 bases from V and 5 bases from J, with 11 bases between.

The sequenced sample consisted of CD8+ T cells from PBMCs. The source of this sequence is a human donor in good health. The chain couples TRBV13 to TRBJ2-5, with unresolved D. CDR3 in amino acids: CASNSGSETQYF. The CDR3 nucleotides read TGTGCCAGCAACAGTGGATCTGAGACCCAGTACTTC.